This T cell receptor (beta chain) was sequenced during a study of T cells in Graves' hyperthyroidism and ophthalmopathy. Overall study results and limits: Most thyroid clonotypes that were expanded above 0.001 also turned up in blood. In the analysis, a 13 V-J model separated ophthalmopathy from stable hyperthyroidism.

Amplified regions were TCR beta CDR3 sequences from RNA transcripts. HTBI primers were employed in a first-round RT-PCR of the TCR CDR3. In TCRdb, the multiplex PCR reads were re-called with MiXCR into one record per CDR3 protein. The table includes around 600,000 distinct CDR3 sequences, 12% to 15% detected once. The CDR3 has 15 amino acids. Germline lookup yields CDR1 SGHTA and CDR2 FQGNSA. Unmatched junction bases numbered 9, after V lost 5 bases and J lost 4 bases. This clonotype was seen many times. Its antigen is still unknown. Sequencing used blood. The J gene is TRBJ1-1, the V gene TRBV7-2; 8 bases match TRBD1. The TCR originated in a woman aged 18 to 35 with Graves' ophthalmopathy. The CDR3 loop reads CASSPQTGVSTEAFF. The DNA for the CDR3 is TGTGCCAGCAGCCCACAGACAGGGGTGAGCACTGAAGCTTTCTTT. Full variable domain (outside the CDR3, taken from reference TRBV7-2 and TRBJ1-1): GAGVSQSPSNKVTEKGKDVELRCDPISGHTALYWYRQSLGQGLEFLIYFQGNSAPDKSGLPSDRFSAERTGGSVSTLTIQRTQQEDSAVYLCASSPQTGVSTEAFFGQGTRLTVV.